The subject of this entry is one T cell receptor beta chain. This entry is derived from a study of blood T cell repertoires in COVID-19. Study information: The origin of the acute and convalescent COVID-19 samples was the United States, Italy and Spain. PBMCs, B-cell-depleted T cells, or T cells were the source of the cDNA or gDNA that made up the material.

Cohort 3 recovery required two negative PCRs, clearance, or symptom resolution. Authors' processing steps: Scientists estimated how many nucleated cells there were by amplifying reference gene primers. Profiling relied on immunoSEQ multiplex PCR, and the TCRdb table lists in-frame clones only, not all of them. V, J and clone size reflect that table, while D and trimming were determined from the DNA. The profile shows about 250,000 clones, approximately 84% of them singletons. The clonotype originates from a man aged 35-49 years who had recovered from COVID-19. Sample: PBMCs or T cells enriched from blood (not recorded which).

The CDR3 DNA reads as TGTGCCAGCAACCCTAACGGGGGGGCCGATGAGCAGTTCTTC. Encoded protein: CASNPNGGADEQFF. The chain combines TRBV6-2 or TRBV6-3 with TRBJ2-1, with 8 bases aligning to TRBD2. The CDR3 is made up of 14 amino acids. Trimming took 7 bases from V and 8 from J; bases not matched to a gene: 10. Germline V gene lookup returns CDR1 MNHEY and CDR2 SVGEGT.